The entry that follows covers one T cell receptor beta chain sequence. The source of the sample is a study of cytomegalovirus exposure and HLA in healthy donors. PCR employed 60 Vbeta and 13 Jbeta primers. Profiled with immunoSEQ multiplex PCR; TCRdb holds only in-frame clones, not every one. The sample gives over 80,000 clones, 82% of which show up once; less than 4% is in the top ten. From germline, CDR1 is SGHTA and CDR2 FQGNSA. After removal of 5 bases from V and 2 bases from J, the junction contained 2 bases not matched to a gene. CDR3 length equals 14 residues. Sequencing was carried out using PBMCs. This clonotype was sampled from a man aged 25 to 45 in good health and CMV-seropositive. The chain links TRBV7-2 to TRBJ1-2; 10 bases are shared with TRBD1. DNA for the CDR3: TGTGCCAGCAGCGTGGGACAGGGGAACTATGGCTACACCTTC. It specifies CASSVGQGNYGYTF.